The sequence of this TCR beta chain was determined in a study of shared clonotypes between healthy human individuals. At the level of the study: Donor composition was a couple of women and a few men, aged 18 to 49.

This clone was seen a single time. The same CDR3 can be traced to other DNA sequences in this sample. Germline CDR1 SGHVS, CDR2 FQNEAQ. CDR3 length: 11 amino acids. V was trimmed by 2 bases and J by 5 bases, leaving 3 bases between them. The protocol was immunoSEQ multiplex PCR, while the TCRdb copy is restricted to in-frame clones and leaves out a portion. The sample has some 1.5 million clones, around 98% seen once. The material sequenced was naive CD4+ T cells sorted from blood. As for subset: CD45RA+ positively selected. The TCR comes from a man aged 25-45 years in good health. This chain links TRBV7-8 with TRBJ2-5; no firm D call. CDR3 residues: CASSLKETQYF. In DNA form, the CDR3 reads TGTGCCAGCAGCTTAAAGGAGACCCAGTACTTC.